This T cell receptor (beta chain) was obtained from a study of blood T cell repertoires in COVID-19. At the level of the study: The United States, Italy and Spain were the sources of the acute and convalescent COVID-19 samples.

In the original workflow: The authors estimated nucleated cell counts from reference gene primer amplification. Sequenced by immunoSEQ multiplex PCR; TCRdb stores in-frame clones only, minus some. D and trimming come from the DNA, and the V and J calls and clone size come from that table. The sample records about 96,000 clones, approximately 84% being singletons. Trimming at V came to 5 bases and at J to 8 bases, leaving 14 bases not matched to a gene. From germline, CDR1 is SEHNR and CDR2 FQNEAQ (reference sequence). This CDR3 has 15 amino acids. Material: peripheral blood. The clonotype originates from a woman aged 55-70 years with acute or convalescent COVID-19. The chain recombines TRBV7-9 with TRBJ1-2, with TRBD1 matching over 7 bases. The CDR3 nucleotides are TGTGCCAGCAGCCCCGGACGACAGGGAGGAGAGGGCTACACCTTC. Residues: CASSPGRQGGEGYTF.